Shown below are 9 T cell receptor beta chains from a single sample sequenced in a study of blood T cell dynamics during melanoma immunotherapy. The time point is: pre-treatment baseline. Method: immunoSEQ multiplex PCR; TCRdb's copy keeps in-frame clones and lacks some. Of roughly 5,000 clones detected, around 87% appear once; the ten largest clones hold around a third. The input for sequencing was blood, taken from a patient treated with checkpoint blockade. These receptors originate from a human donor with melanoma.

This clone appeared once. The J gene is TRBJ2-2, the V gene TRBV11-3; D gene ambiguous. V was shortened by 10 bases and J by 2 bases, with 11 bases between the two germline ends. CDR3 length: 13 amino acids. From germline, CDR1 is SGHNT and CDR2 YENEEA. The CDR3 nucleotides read TGTGCCACTACTCAGCTAAACACCGGGGAGCTGTTTTTT. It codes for CATTQLNTGELFF.

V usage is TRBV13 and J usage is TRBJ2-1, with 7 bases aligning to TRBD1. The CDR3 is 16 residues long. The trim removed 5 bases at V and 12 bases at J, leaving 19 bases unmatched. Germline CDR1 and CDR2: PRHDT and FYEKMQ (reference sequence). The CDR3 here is CASSPRDRLLQFVQFF. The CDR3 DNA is TGTGCCAGCAGCCCTCGGGACAGACTCCTCCAGTTCGTGCAGTTCTTC.

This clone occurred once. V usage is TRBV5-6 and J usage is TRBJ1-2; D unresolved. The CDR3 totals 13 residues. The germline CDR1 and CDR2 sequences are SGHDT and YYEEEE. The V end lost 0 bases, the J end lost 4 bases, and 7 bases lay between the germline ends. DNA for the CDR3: TGTGCCAGCAGCTTGGGGCAGAGCTATGGCTACACCTTC. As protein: CASSLGQSYGYTF.

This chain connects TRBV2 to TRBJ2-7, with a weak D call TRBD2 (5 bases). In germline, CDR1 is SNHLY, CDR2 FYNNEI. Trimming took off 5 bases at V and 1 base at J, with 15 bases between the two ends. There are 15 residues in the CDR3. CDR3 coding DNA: TGTGCCAGCAGTCCCCTTGGACTGAATTCCTACGAGCAGTACTTC. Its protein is CASSPLGLNSYEQYF.

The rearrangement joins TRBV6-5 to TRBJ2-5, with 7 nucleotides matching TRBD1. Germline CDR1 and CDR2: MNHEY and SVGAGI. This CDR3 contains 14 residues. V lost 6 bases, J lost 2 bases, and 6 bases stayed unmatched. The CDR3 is CASRPPGQQETQYF. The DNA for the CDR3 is TGTGCCAGCAGACCCCCGGGACAGCAAGAGACCCAGTACTTC.

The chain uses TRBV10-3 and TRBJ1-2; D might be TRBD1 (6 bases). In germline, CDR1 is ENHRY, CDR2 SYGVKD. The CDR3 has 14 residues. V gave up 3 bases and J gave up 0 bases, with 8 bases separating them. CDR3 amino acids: CAISESGANYGYTF. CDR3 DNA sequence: TGTGCCATCAGTGAATCAGGGGCTAACTATGGCTACACCTTC.

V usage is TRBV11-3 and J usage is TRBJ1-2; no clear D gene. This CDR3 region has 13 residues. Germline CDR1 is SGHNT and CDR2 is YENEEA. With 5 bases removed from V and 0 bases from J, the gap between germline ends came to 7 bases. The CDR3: CASSPEANYGYTF. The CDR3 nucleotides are TGTGCCAGCAGCCCAGAAGCTAACTATGGCTACACCTTC.

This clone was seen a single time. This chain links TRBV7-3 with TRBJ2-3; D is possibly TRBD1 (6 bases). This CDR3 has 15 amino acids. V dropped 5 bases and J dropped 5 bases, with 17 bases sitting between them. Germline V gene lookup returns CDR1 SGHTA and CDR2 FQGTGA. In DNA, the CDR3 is TGTGCCAGCAGCCCCCTAGGGGGTGAGGGAGATACGCAGTATTTT. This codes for CASSPLGGEGDTQYF.

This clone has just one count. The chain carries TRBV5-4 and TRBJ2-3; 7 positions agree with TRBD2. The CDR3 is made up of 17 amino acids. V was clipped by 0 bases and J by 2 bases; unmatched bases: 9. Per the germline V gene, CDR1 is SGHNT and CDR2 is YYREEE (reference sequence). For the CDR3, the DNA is TGTGCCAGCAGCTTGGCCTCTAGCGGAGTCCTCACAGATACGCAGTATTTT. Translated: CASSLASSGVLTDTQYF. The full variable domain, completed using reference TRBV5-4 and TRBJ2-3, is ETGVTQSPTHLIKTRGQQVTLRCSSQSGHNTVSWYQQALGQGPQFIFQYYREEENGRGNFPPRFSGLQFPNYSSELNVNALELDDSALYLCASSLASSGVLTDTQYFGPGTRLTVL.